This TCR beta chain was captured in a study of CD8 T cells in Susac syndrome. Broader study findings: In total CD8+ repertoires, 15 to 20 Susac-specific public clones were found, and CD8+ TEMRA repertoires had 5 or 6.

Germline CDR1 reads SGDLS; CDR2 reads YYNGEE. This CDR3 contains 11 residues. The V gene lost 5 bases and the J gene lost 6 bases, with 7 bases spanning the gap. The RNA input was 0.5 to 1 ug, and it was reverse transcribed with random hexamers. Across 54 Vbeta and 13 Jbeta, immunoSEQ multiplex PCR amplified TCR beta CDR3. TCRdb called the immunoSEQ multiplex PCR reads again in MiXCR, with one record for every CDR3 protein. This table has approximately 120,000 distinct CDR3 sequences, over 85% appearing once. Concerning this clonotype: Its antigen is unknown.

The chain combines TRBV9 with TRBJ2-3; no definite D call. This clonotype was sampled from a human donor with Susac syndrome. Specimen: CD8+ T cells from PBMCs. CDR3 nucleotides: TGTGCCAGCAGTGCACAGGATACGCAGTATTTT. Residues: CASSAQDTQYF.